This TCR beta chain was recovered during a study of cytomegalovirus exposure and HLA in healthy donors. General study results and limits: Most TCR sequences were uncommon, yet certain public TCRs appeared in many donors.

Sequencing was performed with immunoSEQ multiplex PCR; in TCRdb, only in-frame clones are kept and a portion is missing. The sample lists around 52,000 clones; over 85% were seen once. Concerning this clone itself: Its specificity is not known.

From the roughly 110-subject validation cohort, which was separate from the roughly 670-subject first cohort, the donors were drawn. With 6 bases removed from V and 3 bases from J, the gap between germline ends came to 13 bases. Germline V CDR1 and CDR2: SGDLS, YYNGEE. The CDR3 contains 13 residues. The sequenced sample was PBMCs. The chain links TRBV9 to TRBJ2-7; D is ambiguous. This clonotype was sampled from a woman younger than 35 in good health and CMV-seronegative. The CDR3 bases are TGTGCCAGCAAAGCCGACTCCAACTACGAGCAGTACTTC. It yields the protein CASKADSNYEQYF.